One and the same sample provided the 7 T cell receptor beta chains below, sequenced in a study of T cell repertoires in cytomegalovirus infection. Using its own MiXCR run on the reads, TCRdb lists one record per CDR3 protein. The sample lists about 310,000 distinct CDR3 sequences, around a sixth seen once, with approximately 12% in the top ten. Source material: PBMCs. These TCRs come from a human donor in good health (CMV status not recorded). Some clones in this sample may be carry-over from other donors' samples.

This clonotype was picked up a small number of times. J is TRBJ2-1 and V is TRBV6-5, with 11 bases that match TRBD2. After removal of 2 bases from V and 7 bases from J, the junction contained 4 bases not matched to a gene. CDR1 and CDR2 from the germline V gene are MNHEY and SVGAGI. CDR3 length: 15 residues. The CDR3: CASSYVAGGRNEQFF. The CDR3 DNA is TGTGCCAGCAGTTACGTAGCGGGGGGGCGGAATGAGCAGTTCTTC.

The chain is built from TRBV20-1 and TRBJ2-2; 10 bases line up with TRBD2. The CDR3 sequence is 15 residues long. The germline gives CDR1 DFQATT, CDR2 SNEGSKA (reference sequence). Losses at the gene ends were 3 bases for V and 4 bases for J; bases not matched to a gene: 5. CDR3 residues: CSASSPSGGTGELFF. In DNA, the CDR3 is TGCAGTGCTAGTTCGCCTAGCGGGGGCACCGGGGAGCTGTTTTTT.

Many counts were recorded for this clonotype. The gene calls are TRBV6-6 and TRBJ1-6; TRBD1 is a possible D gene (5 bases). The CDR3 totals 15 residues. Trimming pared 0 bases from V and 5 bases from J, leaving 8 bases between. Germline V lookup: CDR1 MNHNY, CDR2 SVGAGI (reference sequence). CDR3 nucleotide sequence: TGTGCCAGCAGTTACTCTGGGGGGGATAATTCACCCCTCCACTTT. This translates into CASSYSGGDNSPLHF.

This clonotype was counted many times. V gene TRBV7-2 combines with J gene TRBJ1-2, with 10 positions matching TRBD1. Germline assignment: CDR1 SGHTA and CDR2 FQGNSA. The CDR3 totals 13 residues. The V segment lost 5 bases and the J segment 7 bases; nucleotides outside the gene matches: 4. The CDR3 protein is CASSMDRGVGYTF. The CDR3 nucleotides read TGTGCCAGCAGCATGGACAGGGGGGTTGGCTACACCTTC.

The chain couples TRBV27 to TRBJ2-7; 12 bases are a match to TRBD1. CDR1 MNHEY and CDR2 SMNVEV come from the germline V gene (reference sequence). The CDR3 runs to 16 residues. The trim removed 2 bases at V and 5 bases at J, leaving 7 bases unmatched. CDR3 sequence (DNA): TGTGCCAGCAGTTTAGATCGGGACAGGGGGCGGAACGAGCAGTACTTC. The encoded protein is CASSLDRDRGRNEQYF.

This clonotype has a handful of counts. The V call is TRBV20-1, the J call TRBJ1-1, with D possibly being TRBD1 (5 bases). This CDR3 has 14 amino acids. Germline V gene sequence: CDR1 DFQATT, CDR2 SNEGSKA (reference sequence). Trimming removed 3 bases from V and 5 bases from J, with 16 bases in between. The CDR3 is CSARGPGRRTEAFF. The CDR3 DNA reads TGCAGTGCTAGGGGTCCGGGGCGAAGGACTGAAGCTTTCTTT.

This clonotype was observed once. V is TRBV3-1 and J is TRBJ2-2; no definite D call. The CDR3 totals 14 residues. Germline V lookup: CDR1 LGHDT, CDR2 YNNKEL (reference sequence). The V gene lost 3 bases and the J gene lost 6 bases, with 11 bases spanning the gap. Written as DNA, the CDR3 is TGTGCCAGCAGCCAGGGATCATCGGCCGGGGAGCTGTTTTTT. Translating it yields CASSQGSSAGELFF.